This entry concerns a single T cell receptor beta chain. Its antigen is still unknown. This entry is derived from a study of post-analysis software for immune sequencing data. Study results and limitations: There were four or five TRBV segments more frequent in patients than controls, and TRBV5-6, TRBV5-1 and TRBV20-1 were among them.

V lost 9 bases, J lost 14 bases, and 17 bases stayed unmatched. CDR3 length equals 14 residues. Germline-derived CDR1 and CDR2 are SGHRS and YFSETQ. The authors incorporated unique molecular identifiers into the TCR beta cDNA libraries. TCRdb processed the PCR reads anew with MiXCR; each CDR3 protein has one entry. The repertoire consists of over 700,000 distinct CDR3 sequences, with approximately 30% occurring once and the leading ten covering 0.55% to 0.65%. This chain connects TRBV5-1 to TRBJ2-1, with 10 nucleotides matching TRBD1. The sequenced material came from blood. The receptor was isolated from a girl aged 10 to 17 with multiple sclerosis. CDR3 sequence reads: CATTGTGASGGKFF. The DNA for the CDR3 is TGCGCCACCACCGGGACAGGGGCTTCCGGGGGGAAGTTCTTC. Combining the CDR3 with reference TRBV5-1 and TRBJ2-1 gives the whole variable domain KAGVTQTPRYLIKTRGQQVTLSCSPISGHRSVSWYQQTPGQGLQFLFEYFSETQRNKGNFPGRFSGRQFSNSRSEMNVSTLELGDSALYLCATTGTGASGGKFFGPGTRLTVL.